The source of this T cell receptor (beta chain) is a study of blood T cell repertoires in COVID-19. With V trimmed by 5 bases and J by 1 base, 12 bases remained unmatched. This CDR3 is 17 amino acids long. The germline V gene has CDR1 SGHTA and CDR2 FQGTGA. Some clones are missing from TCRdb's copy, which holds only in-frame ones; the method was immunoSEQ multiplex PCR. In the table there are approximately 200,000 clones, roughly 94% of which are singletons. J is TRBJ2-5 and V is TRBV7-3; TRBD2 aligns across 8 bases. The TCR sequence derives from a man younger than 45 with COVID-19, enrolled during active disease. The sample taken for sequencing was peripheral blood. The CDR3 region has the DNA TGTGCCAGCAGCCTAGGCGGGCTAGCGGGCTTCCAAGAGACCCAGTACTTC. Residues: CASSLGGLAGFQETQYF.